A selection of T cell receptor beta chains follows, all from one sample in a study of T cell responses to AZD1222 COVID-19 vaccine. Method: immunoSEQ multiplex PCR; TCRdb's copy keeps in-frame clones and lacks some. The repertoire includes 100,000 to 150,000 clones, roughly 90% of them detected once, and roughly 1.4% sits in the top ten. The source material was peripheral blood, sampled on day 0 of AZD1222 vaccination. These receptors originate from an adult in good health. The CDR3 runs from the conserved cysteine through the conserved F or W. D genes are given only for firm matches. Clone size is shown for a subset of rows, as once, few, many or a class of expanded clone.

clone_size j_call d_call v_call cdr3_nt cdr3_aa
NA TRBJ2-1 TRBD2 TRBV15 TGTGCCACCAGCAGAGGAGCTAGCGGGTACAATGAGCAGTTCTTC CATSRGASGYNEQFF
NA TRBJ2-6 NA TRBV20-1 TGCAGTGCCTCCCCGACAGGACTCTGGACTTTC CSASPTGLWTF
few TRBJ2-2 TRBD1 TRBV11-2 TGTGCCAGCAGCCCGGGGACAGGGAGTACCGGGGAGCTGTTTTTT CASSPGTGSTGELFF
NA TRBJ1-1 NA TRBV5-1 TGCGCCAGCAGCTTGAATGCAATGGCGTCTGGGAACACTGAAGCTTTCTTT CASSLNAMASGNTEAFF
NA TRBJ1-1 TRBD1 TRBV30 TGTGCCTGGAGGACGGGACAGGGAAGCACTGAAGCTTTCTTT CAWRTGQGSTEAFF
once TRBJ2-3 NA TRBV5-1 TGCGCCAGCAGCTTGGGCGTCCGGGTTCGGGTAGCTGCAGATACGCAGTATTTT CASSLGVRVRVAADTQYF
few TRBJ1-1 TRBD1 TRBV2 TGTGCCAGCAGTGAGGCCAGGGGGCGAGAAGCTTTCTTT CASSEARGREAFF
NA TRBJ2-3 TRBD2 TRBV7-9 TGTGCCAGCAGCTTTCTTGGGCTAGCGGGAGGAGCAGATACGCAGTATTTT CASSFLGLAGGADTQYF
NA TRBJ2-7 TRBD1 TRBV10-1 TGCGCCAGCAGTGAGTCAGCAGGGGGCTCCTACGAGCAGTACTTC CASSESAGGSYEQYF
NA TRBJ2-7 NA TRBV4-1 TGCGCCAGCAGCCAAGCTTGGGGCAGGGGTCACGAGCAGTACTTC CASSQAWGRGHEQYF
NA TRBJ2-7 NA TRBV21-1 TGTGCCAGCAGCAAAGTGAGGGCTCCGAGGGGGACTAGCGCCTCCTACGAGCAGTACTTC CASSKVRAPRGTSASYEQYF
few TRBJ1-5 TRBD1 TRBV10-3 TGTGCCATCAGGGACTTCGGACAGGGGGATCAGCCCCAGCATTTT CAIRDFGQGDQPQHF
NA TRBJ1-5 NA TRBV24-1 TGTGCCACCAGCACAGGGAGCAATCAGCCCCAGCATTTT CATSTGSNQPQHF
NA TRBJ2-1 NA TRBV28 TGTGCCAGCAGCTATCCGGGACGGGGGGCAAATGAGCAGTTCTTC CASSYPGRGANEQFF
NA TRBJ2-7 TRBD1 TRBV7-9 TGTGCCAGCAGCTTAGGGGGACAGACCTACGAGCAGTACTTC CASSLGGQTYEQYF
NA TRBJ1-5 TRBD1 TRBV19 TGTGCCAGTAGTATGGGACAGGGTAGGGTTGGACAGCCCCAGCATTTT CASSMGQGRVGQPQHF
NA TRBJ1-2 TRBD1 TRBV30 TGTGCCTGGGGACAGGGGCTAGGTAACTATGGCTACACCTTC CAWGQGLGNYGYTF
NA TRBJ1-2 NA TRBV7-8 TGTGCCAGCAGCTTATTGGTGGAAGCTAACTATGGCTACACCTTC CASSLLVEANYGYTF
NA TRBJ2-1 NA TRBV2 TGTGCCAGCAGTGAATGGTTAGATGTAAATCAGTTCTTC CASSEWLDVNQFF
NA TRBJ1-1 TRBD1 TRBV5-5 TGTGCCAGCAGGCGGGGTCAGGGGGACGAAACTGAAGCTTTCTTT CASRRGQGDETEAFF
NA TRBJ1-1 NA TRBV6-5 TGTGCCAGCAGTTCTCCAGGTAGACGGAACACTGAAGCTTTCTTT CASSSPGRRNTEAFF
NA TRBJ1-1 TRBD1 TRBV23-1 TGCGCCAGCAGTCATCCGGGACAGATGAACACTGAAGCTTTCTTT CASSHPGQMNTEAFF
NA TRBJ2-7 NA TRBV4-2 TGTGCCAGCAGCCAAGATCGAAGCTTAGCCTACGAGCAGTACTTC CASSQDRSLAYEQYF
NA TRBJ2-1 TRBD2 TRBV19 TGTGCCAGTTCCGGGACTAGCGGCAGCAGGGAGCAGTTCTTC CASSGTSGSREQFF
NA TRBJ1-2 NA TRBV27 TGTGCCAGCAGTTTCATGCAGGCTGCTGTAGGCTACACCTTC CASSFMQAAVGYTF
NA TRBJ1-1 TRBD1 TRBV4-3 TGCGCCAGCAGCCAAGGAAGGGACAGCTTCTATGAAGCTTTCTTT CASSQGRDSFYEAFF
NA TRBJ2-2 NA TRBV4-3 TGCGCCAGCAGTCCTACAGGGTCGGGGCCCGGGGAGCTGTTTTTT CASSPTGSGPGELFF
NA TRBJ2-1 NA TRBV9 TGTGCCAGCAGCCAAAATTCCTATGAGCAGTTCTTC CASSQNSYEQFF
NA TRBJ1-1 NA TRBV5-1 TGCGCCAGCAGCTTAATTGGCCCCCTCGCTGTTATGAACACTGAAGCTTTCTTT CASSLIGPLAVMNTEAFF
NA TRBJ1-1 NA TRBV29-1 TGCAGCGTTGGAGCCGGAAACACTGAAGCTTTCTTT CSVGAGNTEAFF
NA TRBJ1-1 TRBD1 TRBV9 TGTGCCAGCAGCGAACAGGGGGCTTCCGAAGCTTTCTTT CASSEQGASEAFF
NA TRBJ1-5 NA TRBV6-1 TGTGCCAGCAGTTCCGTGGGAAGCAATCAGCCCCAGCATTTT CASSSVGSNQPQHF
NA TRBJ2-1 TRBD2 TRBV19 TGTGCCAGTAGTCGCCTTAGCGGGGCCGAGATTTCCTACAATGAGCAGTTCTTC CASSRLSGAEISYNEQFF
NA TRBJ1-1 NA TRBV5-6 TGTGCCAGCAGCTTGGTAACAGAGACTGAAGCTTTCTTT CASSLVTETEAFF
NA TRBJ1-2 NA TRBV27 TGTGCCAGCAGCCAATCAGGGGTGGGCGGCTACACCTTC CASSQSGVGGYTF
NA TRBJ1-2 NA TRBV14 TGTGCCAGCAGCCAAGATGATTCGGGGGTTAGCGGCTACACCTTC CASSQDDSGVSGYTF
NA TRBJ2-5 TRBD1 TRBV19 TGTGCCAGTAGTGGGGGACAGGGGGCCGGAGAGACCCAGTACTTC CASSGGQGAGETQYF
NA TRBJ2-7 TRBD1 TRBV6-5 TGTGCCAGCAGACAGGGGGCCGCCTACGAGCAGTACTTC CASRQGAAYEQYF
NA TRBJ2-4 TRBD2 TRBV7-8 TGTGCCAGCAGCCCCGGACTAGCGGGAGACGATGACATTCAGTACTTC CASSPGLAGDDDIQYF
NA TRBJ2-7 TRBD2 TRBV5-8 TGTGCCAGCAGCATCGAGCCGTATGGACTAGCGGACGATACCTACGAGCAGTACTTC CASSIEPYGLADDTYEQYF
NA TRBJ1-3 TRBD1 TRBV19 TGTGCCAGTAGTATAGCCAACAGGGGACCTGGAAACACCATATATTTT CASSIANRGPGNTIYF
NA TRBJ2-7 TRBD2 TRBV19 TGTGCCAGTACCCCTGGGACTAGCGGCTACGAGCAGTACTTC CASTPGTSGYEQYF
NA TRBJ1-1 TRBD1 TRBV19 TGTGCCAGTAGTGCACCCGGGACAGGGAACACTGAAGCTTTCTTT CASSAPGTGNTEAFF
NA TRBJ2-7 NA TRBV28 TGTGCCAGCAGTTTAGGGGCCTACGAGCAGTACTTC CASSLGAYEQYF
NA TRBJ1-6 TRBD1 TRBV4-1 TGCGCCAGCAGCCTGGGACAGGGGAGCTCCTATAATTCACCCCTCCACTTT CASSLGQGSSYNSPLHF
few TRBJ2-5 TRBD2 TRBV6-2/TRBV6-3 TGTGCCAGCAGTTACCCGACCCATAGCGGGAGTCGGGAGACCCAGTACTTC CASSYPTHSGSRETQYF
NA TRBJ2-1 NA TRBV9 TGTGCCAGCAGCCCAGGGATACAGACACGCGTTGAGCAGTTCTTC CASSPGIQTRVEQFF
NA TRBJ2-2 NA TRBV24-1 TGTGCCACCAGTGATTTGAGGGCAGGCTTGAACACCGGGGAGCTGTTTTTT CATSDLRAGLNTGELFF
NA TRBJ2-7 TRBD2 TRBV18 TGTGCCAGCTCACCTATGGTAGCGGGATTCTACGAGCAGTACTTC CASSPMVAGFYEQYF
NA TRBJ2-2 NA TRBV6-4 TGTGCCAGCAGTGACCCCACGAGGACCGGGGAGCTGTTTTTT CASSDPTRTGELFF
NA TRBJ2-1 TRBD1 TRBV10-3 TGTGCCACCGTGTTTACAGGGGGCTTTAGTCTTGAGCAGTTCTTC CATVFTGGFSLEQFF
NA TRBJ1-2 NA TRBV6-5 TGTGCCAGCAGTTACTCGAGGACAGTAAGCTACACCTTC CASSYSRTVSYTF
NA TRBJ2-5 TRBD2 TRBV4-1 TGCGCCAGCAGCCGACTAGCGGGCGAGACCCAGTACTTC CASSRLAGETQYF
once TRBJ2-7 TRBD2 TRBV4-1 TGCGCCAGCAGCCAAGAGAAACGGTGGCTAGCGGATACCTACGAGCAGTACTTC CASSQEKRWLADTYEQYF